Listed below are T cell receptor beta chains from one sample, sequenced in a study of technical replicates of blood from several donors. Data came from immunoSEQ multiplex PCR; TCRdb stores just in-frame clones and leaves some out. The sample has roughly 68,000 clones; 80% to 95% are singletons. The sample consisted of PBMCs. Source of these receptors: a human donor in good health. Some clones in this sample may be carry-over from other donors' samples. Both conserved end residues are part of each CDR3. The order of the fields is V gene, clone size, J gene, D gene, CDR3 DNA, CDR3 protein. A D gene is named only where the DNA matches it firmly. The size entry is marked missing in some rows and otherwise reads once, few, many or a size class.

TRBV4-2	once	TRBJ2-3	TRBD2	TGTGCCAGCAGCCAAGTTAGCGGGAGGGGTGCAGATACGCAGTATTTT	CASSQVSGRGADTQYF
TRBV2	-	TRBJ1-1	TRBD1	TGTGCCAGCAGGCAACAGGGGGCGCCGTCTGAAGCTTTCTTT	CASRQQGAPSEAFF
TRBV7-3	-	TRBJ2-3	-	TGTGCCAGCAGCCGAGGCAGCACAGATACGCAGTATTTT	CASSRGSTDTQYF
TRBV7-2	-	TRBJ1-2	TRBD1	TGTGCCAGCAGCCCCGGACAGGGAGGGCTTCCAGGCTACACCTTC	CASSPGQGGLPGYTF
TRBV5-1	-	TRBJ1-4	TRBD1	TGCGCCAGCAGCCTCCGGGGACAGGGGTATGAAAAACTGTTTTTT	CASSLRGQGYEKLFF
TRBV6-5	-	TRBJ1-1	TRBD1	TGTGCCAGCAGAAGGGACAGGGGGCTTGCTTTCTTT	CASRRDRGLAFF
TRBV6-6	few	TRBJ1-1	-	TGTGCCAGCAGTTACCACCCTGGGAGCACTGAAGCTTTCTTT	CASSYHPGSTEAFF
TRBV11-2	-	TRBJ2-1	-	TGTGCCAGCAGCTTAGTCCCCGGGAGCACCTCCTACAATGAGCAGTTCTTC	CASSLVPGSTSYNEQFF
TRBV2	-	TRBJ2-3	TRBD2	TGTGCCAGCATGAGACTAGCGGGGAACACAGATACGCAGTATTTT	CASMRLAGNTDTQYF
TRBV10-3	-	TRBJ2-5	TRBD1	TGTGCCATCAGTGAAGGGGACAGGCAAGAGACCCAGTACTTC	CAISEGDRQETQYF
TRBV2	-	TRBJ1-2	-	TGTGCCAGCAGTCCCGCAGGGTACTTAGATGGCTACACCTTC	CASSPAGYLDGYTF
TRBV13	-	TRBJ2-3	TRBD1	TGTGCCAGCAGCCATATGACAGGGGATGCAACAGATACGCAGTATTTT	CASSHMTGDATDTQYF
TRBV9	-	TRBJ1-2	-	TGTGCCAGCAGCGTAGCGTCGGGGGTGGGCTACACCTTC	CASSVASGVGYTF
TRBV4-1	-	TRBJ2-5	-	TGCGCCAGCAGCCAGGGGGCGAGGGAGACCCAGTACTTC	CASSQGARETQYF
TRBV19	few	TRBJ2-1	TRBD2	TGTGCCAGTAGTGCCCCGGGACTAGTCTTCAATGAGCAGTTCTTC	CASSAPGLVFNEQFF
TRBV4-3	-	TRBJ1-2	-	TGCGCCAGCAGCCAAGGACTGAAAATAGTTAACTATGGCTACACCTTC	CASSQGLKIVNYGYTF
TRBV4-1	-	TRBJ1-1	-	TGCGCCAGCAGCCAAGAGGGCAGGGCCCCTGAAGCTTTCTTT	CASSQEGRAPEAFF
TRBV14	-	TRBJ2-1	TRBD2	TGTGCCAGCAGCCGAACACTAGCGGGGGCCTACAATGAGCAGTTCTTC	CASSRTLAGAYNEQFF
TRBV7-2	-	TRBJ2-7	-	TGTGCCAGCAGCTTAGCCGATTCTCGGTACGAGCAGTACTTC	CASSLADSRYEQYF
TRBV29-1	-	TRBJ2-2	-	TGCAGCGTTGTAGAATCTGGGCCCGGGGAGCTGTTTTTT	CSVVESGPGELFF
TRBV30	-	TRBJ1-2	TRBD1	TGTGCCTGGAGTGACCAGACAGGGGGATATGGCTACACCTTC	CAWSDQTGGYGYTF
TRBV6-5	once	TRBJ1-2	-	TGTGCCAGCAGGGAACAGGGTCGGGACTATGGCTACACCTTC	CASREQGRDYGYTF
TRBV7-9	once	TRBJ2-1	TRBD2	TGTGCCAGCAGCCGGACTAGCGGGGGCGGGGATGAGCAGTTCTTC	CASSRTSGGGDEQFF
TRBV7-2	-	TRBJ1-2	-	TGTGCCAGCAGCTTAGCCTACCCGACTTTCCTATACGGCTACACCTTC	CASSLAYPTFLYGYTF
TRBV7-9	-	TRBJ2-1	TRBD2	TGTGCCACCTCGCGGGAAACTAGCGGGGGGACTCTCTACAATGAGCAGTTCTTC	CATSRETSGGTLYNEQFF
TRBV6-6	-	TRBJ2-4	-	TGTGCCAGCAGTTACCCCGGGCAGGGGATACCCACCGTTCAGTACTTC	CASSYPGQGIPTVQYF
TRBV7-5	-	TRBJ1-5	-	TGTGTCAGAAGTGACAGGATACGTCAGCCCCAGCATTTT	CVRSDRIRQPQHF
TRBV19	-	TRBJ1-2	-	TGTGCCAGTAGGAGACAGATTACTAACTATGGCTACACCTTC	CASRRQITNYGYTF
TRBV6-1	-	TRBJ1-1	-	TGTGCCAGCAGTGAATATGGAGGCAGCACTGAAGCTTTCTTT	CASSEYGGSTEAFF
TRBV5-4	-	TRBJ2-2	-	TGTGCCAGCAGCTCGCTACTGACTAGCACCGGGGAGCTGTTTTTT	CASSSLLTSTGELFF
TRBV4-2	-	TRBJ1-1	-	TGTGCCAGCAGCCAAGTCGGTCAGAACACTGAAGCTTTCTTT	CASSQVGQNTEAFF
TRBV10-3	few	TRBJ1-1	-	TGTGCCATCAGCAGAAACACTGAAGCTTTCTTT	CAISRNTEAFF
TRBV27	-	TRBJ2-7	TRBD1	TGTGCCAGCAGTGACCGGGACAGGGCTCCCTACGAGCAGTACTTC	CASSDRDRAPYEQYF
TRBV14	-	TRBJ1-6	-	TGTGCCAGCACTACAGGGTTGCATTCACCCCTCCACTTT	CASTTGLHSPLHF
TRBV6-1	-	TRBJ1-6	-	TGTGCCAGCAGTGAACTAACTCCTCCCGATTCACCCCTCCACTTT	CASSELTPPDSPLHF
TRBV30	-	TRBJ1-2	-	TGTGCCTGGAGTGTTGGGGGGGCAGGGGGCTACACCTTC	CAWSVGGAGGYTF
TRBV6-5	-	TRBJ2-5	-	TGTGCCAGCAGTTACGGTAGGGGGCAAGAGACCCAGTACTTC	CASSYGRGQETQYF
TRBV12-1	-	TRBJ2-7	-	TGTGCCAGCAGCCAGAGATGGGGACTAGCGGGAGACTACGAGCAGTACTTC	CASSQRWGLAGDYEQYF
TRBV10-3	-	TRBJ1-1	TRBD1	TGTGCCATCAGTGAGTCGAGGGGGCTGACCACTGAAGCTTTCTTT	CAISESRGLTTEAFF
TRBV28	once	TRBJ1-4	-	TGTGCCAGCAGTTCCCCCGGCGGGGTACAAAAACTGTTTTTT	CASSSPGGVQKLFF
TRBV19	-	TRBJ1-2	TRBD1	TGTGCCAGTCGAAGGACAGGGAATTATGGCTACACCTTC	CASRRTGNYGYTF
TRBV7-8	-	TRBJ2-1	TRBD2	TGTGCCAGCAGCTTCGGACTAGCGGGGGTGGGGGCTGTTGAGCAGTTCTTC	CASSFGLAGVGAVEQFF
TRBV5-5	-	TRBJ2-1	TRBD1	TGTGCCAGCAGCCGGACAGGCAATGAGCAGTTCTTC	CASSRTGNEQFF
TRBV7-2	-	TRBJ2-1	TRBD2	TGTGCCAGCAGCCGCCCGGCGGGGGGGCTCGATGAGCAGTTCTTC	CASSRPAGGLDEQFF
TRBV5-1	-	TRBJ2-2	TRBD2	TGCGCCAGCAGCCAGGGGCTAGCGGGAGGATCCGGGGAGCTGTTTTTT	CASSQGLAGGSGELFF
TRBV4-1	-	TRBJ1-1	-	TGCGCCAGCAGCCAGATTACGGGAGGGAGAGGCACTGAAGCTTTCTTT	CASSQITGGRGTEAFF